This T cell receptor (beta chain) is from a study of blood T cell repertoires in COVID-19. Study information: In each case, the material was cDNA or gDNA derived from T cells, B-cell-depleted T cells, or PBMCs.

In the authors' workflow: Reference gene primer amplification yielded estimated nucleated cell counts. Sequencing used immunoSEQ multiplex PCR; TCRdb keeps in-frame clones, though not all of them. The V and J calls and the clone size are those of that table, but D and trimming were determined from the DNA. The top ten hold approximately 3.4% of the sample, which has about 56,000 clones, approximately 88% seen once. Trimming removed 10 bases at V and 15 bases at J, with 22 bases between. The CDR3 runs 12 residues. Germline loops: CDR1 MRHNA, CDR2 SNTAGT. Sequencing was performed on peripheral blood. J is TRBJ2-1 and V is TRBV6-4, with a weak D call TRBD1 (5 bases). This receptor was taken from a man in his forties or fifties with active COVID-19. CDR3 bases: TGTGCCATCGGACATAGTGTATCATGTTGGTTCTTC. Amino acids: CAIGHSVSCWFF.